These T cell receptor beta chains were read from a single sample in a study of blood T cell repertoires in COVID-19. The data were produced by immunoSEQ multiplex PCR, yet TCRdb's version contains in-frame clones alone and is incomplete. The data show roughly 250,000 clones, 80% to 90% seen once. The source material was peripheral blood. These receptors came from a man between 40 and 49 years old with acute or convalescent COVID-19. Both conserved end residues are part of each CDR3. Each record gives: J gene, clone size, V gene, D gene, CDR3 DNA, CDR3 protein. D genes are given only for firm matches. Expanded clones get a size class; other rows say once, few or many, or leave the size out.

TRBJ1-2,NA,TRBV19,NA,TGTGCCAGCCAGGGGCAAGATTATGGCTACACCTTC,CASQGQDYGYTF
TRBJ2-1,NA,TRBV3-1/TRBV3-2,TRBD2,TGTGCCAGCAGCCGTGGGACTAGCGGGAGCACGCACAATGAGCAGTTCTTC,CASSRGTSGSTHNEQFF
TRBJ2-5,NA,TRBV5-4,NA,TGTGCCAGCAGATCAGGGTGGCAAGAGACCCAGTACTTC,CASRSGWQETQYF
TRBJ1-3,NA,TRBV30,NA,TGTGCCTGGAGTGTAATGTGGGGAGACTCTGGAAACACCATATATTTT,CAWSVMWGDSGNTIYF
TRBJ1-1,NA,TRBV7-9,NA,TGTGCCAGCAGCTACCCGACAGAGAACACTGAAGCTTTCTTT,CASSYPTENTEAFF
TRBJ1-2,few,TRBV29-1,TRBD1,TGCAGTGCCCAGACAGGGGGTCCCTATGGCTACACCTTC,CSAQTGGPYGYTF
TRBJ2-7,few,TRBV20-1,NA,TGCAGTGCCGGGACTCAGTACGAGCAGTACTTC,CSAGTQYEQYF
TRBJ1-2,NA,TRBV24-1,TRBD1,TGTGCCACCAGTGATCCGGGACAGGGTAACTATGGCTACACCTTC,CATSDPGQGNYGYTF
TRBJ1-4,NA,TRBV9,NA,TGTGCCAGCAGCCCAGCGGGTGGGGAACTGTTTTTT,CASSPAGGELFF
TRBJ1-2,NA,TRBV12-3/TRBV12-4,TRBD1,TGTGCCAGCAACTTCGGACAGGCCTATGGCTACACCTTC,CASNFGQAYGYTF
TRBJ1-5,NA,TRBV18,TRBD1,TGTGCCAGCTCCTGGACAGGGGGTCTTAATCAGCCCCAGCATTTT,CASSWTGGLNQPQHF
TRBJ2-5,few,TRBV5-1,TRBD2,TGCGCCAGCAGCTTGACGGGGGGGCAAGAGACCCAGTACTTC,CASSLTGGQETQYF
TRBJ2-1,NA,TRBV6-5,NA,TGTGCCAGCAGTTCAGGCTGGGAGCAGTTCTTC,CASSSGWEQFF
TRBJ1-2,NA,TRBV3-1/TRBV3-2,NA,TGTGCCAGCAGCCCCGGGCGGGGGCAGGGGTATGGCTACACCTTC,CASSPGRGQGYGYTF
TRBJ1-6,NA,TRBV19,TRBD1,TGTGCCACCCAGACAGGGGGGAATTCACCCCTCCACTTT,CATQTGGNSPLHF
TRBJ2-5,NA,TRBV5-1,NA,TGCGCCAGCGCCCCAGCTGGGGGGGCCATCCAAGAGACCCAGTACTTC,CASAPAGGAIQETQYF
TRBJ1-1,NA,TRBV18,NA,TGTGCCAGCTCTAGCGCAGGGGTTGAAGCTTTCTTT,CASSSAGVEAFF
TRBJ2-2,few,TRBV25-1,NA,TGTGCCAGCAGTGAATCAGGGTCCGGGGAGCTGTTTTTT,CASSESGSGELFF